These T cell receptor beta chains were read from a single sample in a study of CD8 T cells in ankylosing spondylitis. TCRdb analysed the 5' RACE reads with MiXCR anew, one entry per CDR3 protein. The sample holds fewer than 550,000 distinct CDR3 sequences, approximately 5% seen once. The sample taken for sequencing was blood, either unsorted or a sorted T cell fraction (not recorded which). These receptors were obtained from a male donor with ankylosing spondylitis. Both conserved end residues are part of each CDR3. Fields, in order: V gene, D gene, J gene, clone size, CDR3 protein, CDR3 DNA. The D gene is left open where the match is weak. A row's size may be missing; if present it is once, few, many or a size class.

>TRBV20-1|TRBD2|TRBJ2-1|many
CSARLGLARNEQFF
TGCAGTGCTAGATTGGGACTAGCGCGCAATGAGCAGTTCTTC
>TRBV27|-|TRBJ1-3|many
CASSLFPLGRESGNTIYF
TGTGCCAGCAGTTTATTTCCGCTGGGCAGGGAATCTGGAAACACCATATATTTT
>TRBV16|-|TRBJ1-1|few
CASSQGGRYTEAFF
TGTGCCAGCAGCCAAGGGGGTAGGTACACTGAAGCTTTCTTT
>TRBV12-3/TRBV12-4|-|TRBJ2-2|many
CASSFGERVAGELFF
TGTGCCAGCAGTTTCGGTGAGAGGGTGGCCGGGGAGCTGTTTTTT
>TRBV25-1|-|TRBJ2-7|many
CASNKGANSYEQYF
TGTGCCAGCAACAAAGGGGCCAACTCCTACGAGCAGTACTTC
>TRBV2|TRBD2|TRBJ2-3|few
CATRRSGSADTQYF
TGTGCCACACGTCGGAGCGGGAGCGCAGATACGCAGTATTTT
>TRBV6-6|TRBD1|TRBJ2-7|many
CASSFPDRGEQYF
TGTGCCAGCAGTTTTCCGGACAGGGGCGAGCAGTACTTC
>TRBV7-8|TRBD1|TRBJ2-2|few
CASSRLLTGARGGELFF
TGTGCCAGCAGCCGACTACTCACAGGGGCCAGGGGCGGGGAGCTGTTTTTT
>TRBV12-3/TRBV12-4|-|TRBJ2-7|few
CASSRGHSYEQYF
TGTGCCAGCAGTCGGGGACATTCCTACGAGCAGTACTTC
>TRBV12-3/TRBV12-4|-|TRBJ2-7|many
CASSPRSRWAEQYF
TGTGCCAGCAGTCCCCGGTCCCGCTGGGCCGAGCAGTACTTC
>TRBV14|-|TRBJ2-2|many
CASSPNHGQETNTGELFF
TGTGCCAGCAGTCCGAACCATGGCCAGGAGACAAACACCGGGGAGCTGTTTTTT
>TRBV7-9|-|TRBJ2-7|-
CASSNYGEQYF
TGTGCCAGCAGCAACTACGGGGAGCAGTACTTC
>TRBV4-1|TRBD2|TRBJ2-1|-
CASSQLFLAGVYNEQFF
TGCGCCAGCAGCCAGCTTTTTCTAGCGGGGGTCTACAATGAGCAGTTCTTC
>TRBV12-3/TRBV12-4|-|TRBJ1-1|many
CASRRDGGGTEAFF
TGTGCCAGCAGACGAGATGGGGGAGGCACTGAAGCTTTCTTT
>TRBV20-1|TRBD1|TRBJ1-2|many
CSATRQGTYDGGYTF
TGCAGTGCTACGAGACAGGGGACCTACGATGGTGGCTACACCTTC
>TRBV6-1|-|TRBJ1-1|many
CASSESQMYAFF
TGTGCCAGCAGTGAAAGCCAAATGTATGCTTTCTTT
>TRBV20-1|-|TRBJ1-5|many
CSARNSGDRPQHF
TGCAGTGCTAGAAACTCCGGGGATAGGCCCCAGCATTTT
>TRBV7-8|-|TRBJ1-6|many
CASSLMIGDHYENSPLHF
TGTGCCAGCAGCTTAATGATAGGAGATCACTACGAGAATTCACCCCTCCACTTT
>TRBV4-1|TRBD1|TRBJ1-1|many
CASSQVGTVEAFF
TGCGCCAGCAGCCAAGTGGGGACAGTCGAAGCTTTCTTT
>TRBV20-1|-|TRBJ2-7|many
CSARGGVYEQYF
TGCAGTGCTAGAGGGGGGGTCTACGAGCAGTACTTC
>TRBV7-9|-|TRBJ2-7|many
CASSSRQSQVDEQYF
TGTGCCAGCAGCTCAAGACAGTCCCAAGTCGACGAGCAGTACTTC
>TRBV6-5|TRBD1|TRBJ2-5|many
CASSFLGTGQETQYF
TGTGCCAGCAGTTTCCTCGGGACAGGGCAAGAGACCCAGTACTTC
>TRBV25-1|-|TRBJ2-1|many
CASRRGMDEQFF
TGTGCCAGCAGGAGGGGTATGGATGAGCAGTTCTTC
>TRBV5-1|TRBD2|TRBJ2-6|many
CASSPRLAGLRSGANVLTF
TGCGCCAGCAGCCCAAGACTAGCGGGCCTCCGATCTGGGGCCAACGTCCTGACTTTC
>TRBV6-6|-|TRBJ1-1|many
CASTYREMAFF
TGTGCCAGCACCTACAGGGAGATGGCTTTCTTT
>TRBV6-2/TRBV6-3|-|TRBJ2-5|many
CASSSRGSQETQYF
TGTGCCAGCAGTTCCAGGGGTAGCCAAGAGACCCAGTACTTC
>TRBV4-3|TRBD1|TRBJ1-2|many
CASSRRRDREGYTF
TGCGCCAGCAGTCGCAGACGGGACAGGGAAGGCTACACCTTC
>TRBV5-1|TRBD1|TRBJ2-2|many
CASSFGQGGPGELFF
TGCGCCAGCAGCTTCGGACAGGGGGGTCCCGGGGAGCTGTTTTTT
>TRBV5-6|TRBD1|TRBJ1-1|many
CASSFMIRQGSAFF
TGTGCCAGCAGCTTCATGATTAGACAGGGCTCGGCTTTCTTT
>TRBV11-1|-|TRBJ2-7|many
CASSLARTGNYEQYF
TGTGCCAGCAGCTTAGCGCGAACAGGGAACTACGAGCAGTACTTC
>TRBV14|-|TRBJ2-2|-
CASSLRDANTGELFF
TGTGCCAGCAGCCTTCGCGACGCGAACACCGGGGAGCTGTTTTTT
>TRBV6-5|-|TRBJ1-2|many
CASSYSKPVRLSF
TGTGCCAGCAGTTACTCGAAACCGGTTCGATTAAGCTTC
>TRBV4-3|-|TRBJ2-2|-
CASSQETFVGELFF
TGCGCCAGCAGCCAGGAAACGTTCGTCGGGGAGCTGTTTTTT
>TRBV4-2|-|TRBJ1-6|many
CASSQVRVENSPLHF
TGTGCCAGCAGCCAAGTCAGGGTGGAGAATTCACCCCTCCACTTT
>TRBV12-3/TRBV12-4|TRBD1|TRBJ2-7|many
CASSLTAYRGRFYEQYF
TGTGCCAGCAGTTTGACAGCATACAGGGGGCGCTTCTACGAGCAGTACTTC
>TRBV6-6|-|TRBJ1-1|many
CASTEAFF
TGTGCCAGCACTGAAGCTTTCTTT
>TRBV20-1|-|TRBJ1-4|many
CSATSFNEKLFF
TGCAGTGCTACAAGCTTCAATGAAAAACTGTTTTTT
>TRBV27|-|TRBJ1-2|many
CASSDPDRPYGYTF
TGTGCCAGCAGCGACCCGGACAGACCCTATGGCTACACCTTC
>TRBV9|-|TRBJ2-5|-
CASSVSTAQETQYF
TGTGCCAGCAGCGTGAGTACTGCACAAGAGACCCAGTACTTC
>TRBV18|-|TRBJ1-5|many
CASSPGPLRAQPQHF
TGTGCCAGCTCCCCGGGACCACTTCGGGCTCAGCCCCAGCATTTT
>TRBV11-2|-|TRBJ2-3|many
CASSVGGDTQYF
TGTGCCAGCAGCGTAGGTGGGGATACGCAGTATTTT
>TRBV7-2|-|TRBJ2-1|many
CASSLGQLTYNEQFF
TGTGCCAGCAGCTTAGGGCAGTTAACCTACAATGAGCAGTTCTTC
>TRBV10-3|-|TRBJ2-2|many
CAISERLDVGELFF
TGTGCCATCAGTGAGCGGCTAGACGTCGGGGAGCTGTTTTTT
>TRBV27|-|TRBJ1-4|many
CASSLWGSTNEKLFF
TGTGCCAGCAGCCTGTGGGGTTCAACTAATGAAAAACTGTTTTTT
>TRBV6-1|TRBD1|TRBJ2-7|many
CASSAGTGGEPYEQYF
TGTGCCAGCAGTGCCGGGACAGGGGGCGAACCCTACGAGCAGTACTTC
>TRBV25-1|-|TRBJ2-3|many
CASRTRSTDTQYF
TGTGCCAGCCGTACTCGGAGCACAGATACGCAGTATTTT